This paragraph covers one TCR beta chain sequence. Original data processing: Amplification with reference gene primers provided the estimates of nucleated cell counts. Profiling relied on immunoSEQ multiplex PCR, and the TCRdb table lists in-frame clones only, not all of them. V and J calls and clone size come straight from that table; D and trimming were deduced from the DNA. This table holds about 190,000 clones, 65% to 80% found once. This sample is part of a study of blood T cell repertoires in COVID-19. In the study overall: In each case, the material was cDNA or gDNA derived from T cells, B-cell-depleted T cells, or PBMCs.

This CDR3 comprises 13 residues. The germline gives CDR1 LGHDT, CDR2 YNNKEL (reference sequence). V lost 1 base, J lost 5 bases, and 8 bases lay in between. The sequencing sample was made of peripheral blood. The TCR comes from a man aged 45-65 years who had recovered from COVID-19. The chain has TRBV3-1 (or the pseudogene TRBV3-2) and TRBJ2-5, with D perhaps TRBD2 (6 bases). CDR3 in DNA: TGTGCCAGCAGCCAAGCGGGGGTCGAGACCCAGTACTTC. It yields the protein CASSQAGVETQYF.